The 19 T cell receptor beta chains below all came from one sample that was sequenced in a study of tissue T cells after allogeneic stem cell transplantation. Stated time point: mouse harvest day 14 after allogeneic transplant. Mouse grafts combined 10^7 T-cell-depleted bone marrow cells with 10^6 splenic CD5+ T cells. Repertoires were generated with immunoSEQ multiplex PCR, while TCRdb's copy carries only in-frame clones and drops some. The data contain some 1,700 clones, roughly 50% of them seen just once; the ten biggest clones take up just over 20%. Sequenced: gut tissue. The receptors here all came from a female BALB/c mouse given C57BL/6 T cells with graft-versus-host disease after an allogeneic hematopoietic cell transplant.

With regard to this clone: The genes and germline here are from mouse. The read stops 1 residue short of the end of the CDR3; the missing end is completed from the germline J gene. The chain links TRBV26 to TRBJ2-3; D gene ambiguous. This CDR3 is 13 amino acids long. The V and J ends lost 4 bases and 6 bases respectively, with 11 bases between them. Looked up from germline, CDR1 is KGHPV and CDR2 is FQNQEV (reference sequence). The CDR3 spells CASSPDGGETLYF. The DNA read from the CDR3 is TGTGCCAGCAGTCCGGACGGAGGGGAAACGCTGTAT.

This clone is categorized as large (0.1 to 1%). Here the gene names and germline are mouse. The read falls 1 residue short of the CDR3 end, and the missing part is taken from the germline J gene. The chain carries TRBV23 and TRBJ2-7; the listed D gene, TRBD2, was not tested against the DNA. This CDR3 is 13 amino acids long. Germline V gives CDR1 KGHTA, CDR2 FQNQQP. CDR3 residues: CSSSQMGYYEQYF. The DNA read from the CDR3 is TGCTCCAGCAGTCAAATGGGGTACTATGAACAGTAC.

This clone turned up a few times. Genes and germline come from the mouse. The CDR3 goes on 1 residue after the read ends, and that part is filled in from the germline J gene. This chain uses TRBV13-1 with TRBJ2-3; D is unclear. The V gene's germline CDR1 is NSHNY and CDR2 SYGAGN. The germline V and J ends were trimmed by 2 bases and 0 bases, with 1 base remaining between them. The CDR3 totals 12 residues. Here the CDR3 reads CASSESAETLYF. The CDR3 bases that were read are TGTGCCAGCAGTGAAAGTGCAGAAACGCTGTAT.

A single count supports this clone. Germline and genes: mouse. The CDR3 extends 1 residue past the end of the read, so its final part is completed from the germline J gene. The chain has TRBV3 and TRBJ2-4; TRBD2 might be the D (6 bases). Per germline, CDR1 SNHLY and CDR2 FYNGKV (reference sequence). Trimming shortened V by 5 bases and J by 2 bases, and 11 bases separated the two germline ends. This CDR3 is built from 14 residues. CDR3 in amino acids: CASSPSGVQNTLYF. The CDR3 DNA, read in part, is TGTGCCAGCAGCCCCTCTGGGGTTCAAAACACCTTGTAC.

Notes on this clone: Germline and genes here are mouse. The read falls 1 residue short of the CDR3 end, and the missing part is taken from the germline J gene. The chain uses TRBV15 and TRBJ2-4; TRBD2 matches at 8 bases. V was pared by 2 bases and J by 0 bases, with 4 bases of the junction left unmatched. The CDR3 totals 16 residues. Germline CDR1 SGHND, CDR2 FRSKSL. Partial CDR3 DNA: TGTGCCAGCAGTTTACTGGGGGGCTCTAGTCAAAACACCTTGTAC. Protein sequence: CASSLLGGSSQNTLY. The complete CDR3 sequence is CASSLLGGSSQNTLYF. The entire variable domain, with the rest obtained from reference TRBV15 and TRBJ2-4, is as follows: DAGVTQTPRHEVAEKGQTIILKCEPVSGHNDLFWYRQTKIQGLELLSYFRSKSLMEDGGAFKDRFKAEMLNSSFSTLKIQPTEPKDSAVYLCASSLLGGSSQNTLYFGAGTRLSVL.

This clone was seen a handful of times. Gene names are the mouse ones. The read terminates 1 residue ahead of where the CDR3 ends, so the germline J gene completes it. This chain links TRBV3 with TRBJ2-7; 9 nucleotides agree with TRBD2. CDR1 is SNHLY, CDR2 FYNGKV, per germline (reference sequence). The V segment lost 1 base and the J segment 4 bases; nucleotides outside the gene matches: 2. The CDR3 is 14 amino acids. Partial CDR3 DNA: TGTGCCAGCAGCTTAGAGACTGGGGGTTATGAACAGTAC. This gives the protein CASSLETGGYEQY. The entire CDR3 sequence reads CASSLETGGYEQYF.

Comments on this clone: The genes and germline here are from mouse. The CDR3 is cut off 1 residue early in the read; its end comes from the germline J gene. The gene calls are TRBV3 and TRBJ2-1, with TRBD1 matching over 9 bases. The CDR3 consists of 14 residues. V gave up 4 bases and J gave up 7 bases; unmatched junction bases: 5. The germline gives CDR1 SNHLY, CDR2 FYNGKV (reference sequence). CDR3 in amino acids: CASSSHRGQAEQFF. Incomplete CDR3 DNA: TGTGCCAGCAGCTCTCACAGGGGGCAGGCTGAGCAGTTC.

On this clone: Germline and genes: mouse. The missing CDR3 end, 1 residue past where the read stops, is filled in from the germline J gene. The chain carries TRBV15 and TRBJ2-2; 10 bases agree with TRBD1. This CDR3 spans 16 amino acids. V shed 5 bases, J shed 2 bases, and the junction held 5 bases outside the gene matches. The germline gives CDR1 SGHND, CDR2 FRSKSL. The DNA read from the CDR3 is TGTGCCAGCAGTACCCAGACAGGGGGCAACACCGGGCAGCTCTAC. The encoded protein is CASSTQTGGNTGQLY. The full-length CDR3 reads as CASSTQTGGNTGQLYF.

This clone was observed a single time. Each gene name is a mouse one. Read data end 1 residue before the CDR3 end; the end is taken from the germline J gene. This sequence joins TRBV20 and TRBJ2-4; 7 bases fit TRBD2. Trimming took 4 bases from V and 1 from J; bases not matched to a gene: 5. The CDR3 has 14 amino acids. Germline assignment: CDR1 GFQATS and CDR2 STVNSAI. The CDR3 sequence is CGATDWDGQNTLYF. The sequenced CDR3 bases are TGTGGTGCTACCGACTGGGACGGTCAAAACACCTTGTAC.

This clone came up a few times. Gene names follow the mouse nomenclature. The read gets to within 1 residue of the CDR3 end, and the germline J gene fills in the rest. J is TRBJ2-7 and V is TRBV26; TRBD1 aligns across 10 bases. V was pared by 4 bases and J by 7 bases, with 7 bases of the junction left unmatched. The germline CDR1 and CDR2 sequences are KGHPV and FQNQEV (reference sequence). The CDR3 runs to 14 residues. The CDR3 loop is CASSPGQGMGEQYF. Partial CDR3 DNA: TGTGCCAGCAGTCCGGGACAGGGGATGGGAGAACAGTAC.

As regards this clone: Genes here carry mouse names. The observed sequence ends 1 residue before the CDR3 terminus, with the missing tail filled in from the germline J gene. V gene TRBV3 combines with J gene TRBJ2-3, with 8 bases identical to TRBD2. V dropped 2 bases and J dropped 1; count of bases not matched to a gene: 2. The CDR3 is made up of 15 amino acids. Germline CDR1 SNHLY, CDR2 FYNGKV (reference sequence). CDR3 DNA, as far as it was read: TGTGCCAGCAGCTTACTGGGGGGTGGTGCAGAAACGCTGTAT. It translates to CASSLLGGGAETLY. The whole CDR3 sequence reads CASSLLGGGAETLYF.

This clone has a single count. Gene names and germline match the mouse. The observed sequence ends 1 residue before the CDR3 terminus, with the missing tail filled in from the germline J gene. This sequence joins TRBV5 and TRBJ2-5, with 9 bases matching TRBD2. The CDR3 covers 17 residues. Per germline, CDR1 LGHNA and CDR2 YNLKQL (reference sequence). After removal of 4 bases from V and 0 bases from J, the junction contained 8 bases not matched to a gene. The CDR3 DNA, read in part, is TGTGCCAGCAGCCCCTGGCTGGGGGGGGTTAACCAAGACACCCAGTAC. Amino acids: CASSPWLGGVNQDTQY. The full CDR3 is CASSPWLGGVNQDTQYF.

Notes on this clone: Genes and germline come from the mouse. The CDR3 end lies 1 residue beyond the end of the read and is filled in from the germline J gene. The V call is TRBV14, the J call TRBJ1-6; TRBD1 matches 7 bases. TRBJ1-6 is assigned to the ORF class and has an uncertain function. After removal of 1 base from V and 14 bases from J, the junction contained 3 bases not matched to a gene. Germline V gene data show CDR1 as SGHDT and CDR2 as FRDEAV. The CDR3 is 12 amino acids. The sequenced part of the CDR3 DNA is TGTGCCAGCAGTTTCCCAGGGGGTTCCCTCTAC. It translates to CASSFPGGSLY. The CDR3 in its entirety is CASSFPGGSLYF.

This clone has a handful of counts. Gene names are mouse gene names. The read is 1 residue too short to cover the CDR3 end, so that end is filled in from the germline J gene. V and J are TRBV17 and TRBJ1-1; TRBD1 is a possible D gene (5 bases). Trimming took off 6 bases at V and 1 base at J, with 9 bases between the two ends. The germline V gene encodes CDR1 MNHDT and CDR2 YYDKIL. This CDR3 comprises 13 residues. CDR3 bases read: TGTGCTAGCAGGCAGGGATGGAACACAGAAGTCTTC. It encodes CASRQGWNTEVF. The whole CDR3 protein is CASRQGWNTEVFF.

Comment on this clone: Each gene name is a mouse one. The read stops 1 residue short of the end of the CDR3; the missing end is completed from the germline J gene. The V call is TRBV5, the J call TRBJ2-5, with unresolved D. The V gene lost 1 base and the J gene lost 2 bases, with 4 bases spanning the gap. Germline CDR1 reads LGHNA; CDR2 reads YNLKQL (reference sequence). The CDR3 runs 13 residues. The CDR3 protein is CASSQAGQDTQYF. The CDR3 bases that were read are TGTGCCAGCAGCCAAGCGGGCCAAGACACCCAGTAC.

This clone is labeled large (0.1 to 1%). The germline and genes are mouse ones. The read finishes 1 residue shy of the CDR3 end, and the germline J gene is used to complete it. The rearrangement uses TRBV19 and TRBJ2-7; D unresolved. The CDR3 covers 12 residues. Trimming took 5 bases from V and 3 from J, leaving 9 bases between them. The germline V gene encodes CDR1 FNHDT and CDR2 SITEND (reference sequence). The DNA read from the CDR3 is TGTGCCAGCAGCCGAGGGCACTATGAACAGTAC. This sequence encodes CASSRGHYEQY. The entire CDR3 reads CASSRGHYEQYF.

As concerns this clone: The listed genes are named as in mouse. The CDR3 is cut off 1 residue early in the read; its end comes from the germline J gene. V and J are TRBV13-1 and TRBJ2-2, with a tentative D call TRBD2 (6 bases). Germline V gene data show CDR1 as NSHNY and CDR2 as SYGAGN. The CDR3 runs to 15 residues. V shed 2 bases and J shed 1 base, with 9 bases lying between them. This CDR3 reads CASSEHWVNTGQLYF. CDR3 bases read: TGTGCCAGCAGTGAGCACTGGGTAAACACCGGGCAGCTCTAC.

This clone came up a few times. Gene names refer to mouse genes. The DNA ends 1 residue before the CDR3 does, and the rest of the CDR3 is filled in from the germline J gene. The rearrangement uses TRBV2 and TRBJ2-7, with D perhaps TRBD1 (7 bases). V lost 0 bases and J lost 2, with 11 bases in between. The CDR3 is 15 amino acids. In germline, CDR1 is LGHNA, CDR2 YSYQKL. The covered CDR3 bases are TGTGCCAGCAGCCAAGAAGGCAGGGGGGCCTATGAACAGTAC. Its protein is CASSQEGRGAYEQY. The entire CDR3 protein reads CASSQEGRGAYEQYF.

Concerning this clone: The germline and genes are mouse ones. The CDR3 extends 1 residue past the end of the read, so its final part is completed from the germline J gene. The chain carries TRBV15 and TRBJ2-4; 7 bases line up with TRBD2. Germline V lookup: CDR1 SGHND, CDR2 FRSKSL. V was clipped by 5 bases and J by 2 bases; unmatched bases: 4. The CDR3 length is 14 residues. The CDR3 loop reads CASSPTGPQNTLYF. The covered CDR3 bases are TGTGCCAGCAGTCCGACTGGGCCTCAAAACACCTTGTAC.